The clone carrying this TCR beta chain has a count of ten or more. What it binds is unknown. The length of the CDR3 is 12 residues. Germline CDR1 reads MDHEN; CDR2 reads SYDVKM. V was cut by 8 bases and J by 7 bases, with 12 bases left in between. TCR beta CDR3 sequences were amplified from RNA transcripts. When the TCR CDR3 underwent first-round RT-PCR, the HTBI primer set was used. MiXCR, applied by TCRdb to the multiplex PCR reads, yields one record per CDR3 protein. The data show hundreds of thousands of distinct CDR3 sequences, roughly 14% seen once. This specimen comes from a study of T cells in Graves' hyperthyroidism and ophthalmopathy. On the study more broadly: Peripheral blood samples were taken at initial diagnosis, prior to any treatment.

Overall study findings and caveats: Model output signaled ophthalmopathy a median around 5.9 months ahead of onset.

The sequenced material came from blood. This TCR was recovered from a woman between 40 and 50 years old with Graves' ophthalmopathy. The rearrangement links TRBV28 to TRBJ2-1; D possibly corresponds to TRBD2 (6 bases). The CDR3 nucleotides are TGTGCCAGCCGCCGGGGGAGGAATGAGCAGTTCTTC. Its protein is CASRRGRNEQFF.